This T cell receptor (beta chain) was observed in a study of blood T cell repertoires in COVID-19. About the study: COVID-19 samples collected from the United States, Italy and Spain covered acute and convalescent phases. Nucleic acid was either cDNA or gDNA, and it came from T cells, B-cell-depleted T cells, or PBMCs.

This CDR3 spans 15 amino acids. V was clipped by 0 bases and J by 2 bases; unmatched bases: 3. Per germline, CDR1 SGHNT and CDR2 YYREEE (reference sequence). Source study methods: Reference gene primer amplification in the assay estimated nucleated cell counts. Libraries were prepared by immunoSEQ multiplex PCR; TCRdb keeps only in-frame clonotypes and omits some of them. V, J and clone size are taken as reported in that table, and D and trimming were inferred from the DNA itself. This sample has more than 65,000 clones, with 60% to 75% found just once. The receptor's source is a woman between 65 and 79 years old with acute or convalescent COVID-19. Sequences were obtained from peripheral blood. The rearrangement links TRBV5-4 to TRBJ2-7; 9 bases line up with TRBD2. This CDR3 reads CASSLEASGAYEQYF. The DNA for the CDR3 is TGTGCCAGCAGCTTGGAGGCTAGCGGGGCCTACGAGCAGTACTTC.